The clone carrying this T cell receptor (beta chain) occurred a few times. The antigen is not known. TCRdb reprocessed the reads via MiXCR and lists one record per CDR3 protein. Found here are approximately 910,000 distinct CDR3 sequences, around 30% of them singletons; the top ten hold over 11%. The sample is drawn from a study of T cell repertoires in cytomegalovirus infection. Study summary: Recently identified HLA-C-restricted CMV epitopes were among the peptides used. Public TCR beta signature analysis indicated the presence of both CMV infection and matching HLA type. The study, taken as a whole, reports: Carriers of CMV plus the relevant HLA were identified by cumulative public TCR beta family frequency. The study found HLA-C-restricted CMV-specific TCR beta clonotypes dominating the ex vivo response.

Germline loops: CDR1 LNHDA, CDR2 SQIVND (reference sequence). With 11 bases removed from V and 5 bases from J, the gap between germline ends came to 12 bases. This CDR3 is built from 11 residues. The receptor was isolated from a human donor in good health (CMV status not recorded). Some clones in this sample may be carry-over from other donors' samples. The material was cultured CD8+ T cells from PBMCs, obtained from culture after CMV antigen stimulation. The rearrangement links TRBV19 to TRBJ1-1, with D possibly being TRBD1 (5 bases). The CDR3 DNA follows: TGTGCCGCAGGGAAAGAGACTGAAGCTTTCTTT. Amino acid sequence: CAAGKETEAFF.